This TCR beta chain emerged from a study of blood T cell repertoires in COVID-19. At the level of the study: From T cells, B-cell-depleted T cells, or PBMCs came the material, which was cDNA or gDNA.

Methods used by the authors: Amplifying reference gene primers gave estimates of nucleated cell counts. TCRdb's copy holds only in-frame clones and misses some; the assay was immunoSEQ multiplex PCR. The DNA gave D and trimming, while V, J and clone size come from that table. The table includes roughly 400,000 clones, approximately 85% detected once. Those enrolled, adults aged roughly 18 to 100 years, came from 20 to 25 US areas. Clinical histories supplied by participants themselves formed the basis of cohort assignment. V lost 3 bases and J lost 0, with 18 bases in between. The length of the CDR3 is 19 residues.

The V call is TRBV23-1, the J call TRBJ1-6; unclear D gene. TRBV23-1 is marked as an open reading frame, function uncertain. The clonotype comes from a woman aged 40-49 years with acute COVID-19. The specimen sequenced was PBMCs or T cells enriched from blood (not recorded which). The CDR3 here is CASSHGPGRRDSYNSPLHF. The DNA for the CDR3 is TGCGCCAGCAGTCACGGGCCGGGGAGGCGAGACTCCTATAATTCACCCCTCCACTTT.